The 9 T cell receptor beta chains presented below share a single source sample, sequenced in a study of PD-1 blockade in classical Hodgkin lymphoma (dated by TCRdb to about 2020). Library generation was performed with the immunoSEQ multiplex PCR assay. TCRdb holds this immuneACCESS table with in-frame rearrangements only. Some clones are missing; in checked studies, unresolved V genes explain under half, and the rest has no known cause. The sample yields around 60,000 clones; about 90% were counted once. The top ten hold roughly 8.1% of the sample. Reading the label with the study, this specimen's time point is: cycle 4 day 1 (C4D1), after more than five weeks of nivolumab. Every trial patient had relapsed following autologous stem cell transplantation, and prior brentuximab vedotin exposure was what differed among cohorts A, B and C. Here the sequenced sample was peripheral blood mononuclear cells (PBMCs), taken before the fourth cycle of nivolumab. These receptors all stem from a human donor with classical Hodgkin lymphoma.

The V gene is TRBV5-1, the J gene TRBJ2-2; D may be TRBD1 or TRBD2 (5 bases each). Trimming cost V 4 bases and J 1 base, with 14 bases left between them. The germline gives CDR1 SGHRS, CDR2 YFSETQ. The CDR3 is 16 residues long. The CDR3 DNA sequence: TGCGCCAGCAGCGTGGGACCAGTGATGAACACCGGGGAGCTGTTTTTT. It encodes CASSVGPVMNTGELFF.

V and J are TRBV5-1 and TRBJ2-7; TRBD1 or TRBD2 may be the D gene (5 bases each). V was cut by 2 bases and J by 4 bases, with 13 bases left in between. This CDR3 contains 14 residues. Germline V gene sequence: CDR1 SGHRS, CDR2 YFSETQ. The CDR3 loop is CASSFKGPGYEQYF. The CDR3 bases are TGCGCCAGCAGCTTTAAGGGGCCGGGGTACGAGCAGTACTTC.

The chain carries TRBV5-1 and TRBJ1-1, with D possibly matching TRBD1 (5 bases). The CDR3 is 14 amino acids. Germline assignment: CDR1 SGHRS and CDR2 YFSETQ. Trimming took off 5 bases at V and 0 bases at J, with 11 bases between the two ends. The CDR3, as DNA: TGCGCCAGCAGACAGGCCCCCTTGAACACTGAAGCTTTCTTT. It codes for CASRQAPLNTEAFF.

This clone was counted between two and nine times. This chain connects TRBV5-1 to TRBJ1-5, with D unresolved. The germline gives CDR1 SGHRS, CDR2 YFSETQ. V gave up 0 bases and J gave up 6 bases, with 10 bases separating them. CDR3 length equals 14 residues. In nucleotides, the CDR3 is TGCGCCAGCAGCTTGGAAGGGATGGGTCAGCCCCAGCATTTT. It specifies CASSLEGMGQPQHF.

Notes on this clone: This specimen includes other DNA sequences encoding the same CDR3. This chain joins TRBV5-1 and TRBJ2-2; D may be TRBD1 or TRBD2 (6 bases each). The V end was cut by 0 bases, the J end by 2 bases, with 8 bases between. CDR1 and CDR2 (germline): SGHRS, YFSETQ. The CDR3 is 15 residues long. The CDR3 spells CASSLAGGNTGELFF. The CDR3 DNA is TGCGCCAGCAGCTTGGCCGGGGGCAACACCGGGGAGCTGTTTTTT.

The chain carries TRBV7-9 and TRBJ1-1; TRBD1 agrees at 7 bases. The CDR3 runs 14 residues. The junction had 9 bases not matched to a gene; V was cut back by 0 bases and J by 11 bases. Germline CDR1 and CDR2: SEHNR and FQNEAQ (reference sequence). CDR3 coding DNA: TGTGCCAGCAGCTTAGCCCGGACAGGTTCGGAGGCTTTCTTT. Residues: CASSLARTGSEAFF.

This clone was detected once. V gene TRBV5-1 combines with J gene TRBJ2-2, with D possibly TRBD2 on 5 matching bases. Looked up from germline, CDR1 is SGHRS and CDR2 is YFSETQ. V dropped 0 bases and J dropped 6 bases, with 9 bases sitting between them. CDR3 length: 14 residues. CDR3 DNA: TGCGCCAGCAGCTTGGCTAGCATTCCCGGGGAGCTGTTTTTT. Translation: CASSLASIPGELFF.

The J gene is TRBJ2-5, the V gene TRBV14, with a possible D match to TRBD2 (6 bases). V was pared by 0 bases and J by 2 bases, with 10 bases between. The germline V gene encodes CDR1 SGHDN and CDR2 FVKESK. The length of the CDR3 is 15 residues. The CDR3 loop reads CASSQELGGQETQYF. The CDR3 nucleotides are TGTGCCAGCAGCCAAGAGTTGGGGGGACAAGAGACCCAGTACTTC.

In DNA, the CDR3 is TGTGCCAGTAGTATAGGGGGCACAGATACGCAGTATTTT. Amino acid sequence: CASSIGGTDTQYF. The chain carries TRBV19 and TRBJ2-3; D gene uncertain. The V end lost 1 base, the J end lost 1 base, and 3 bases lay between the germline ends. The germline V gene has CDR1 LNHDA and CDR2 SQIVND (reference sequence). The CDR3 length is 13 residues.